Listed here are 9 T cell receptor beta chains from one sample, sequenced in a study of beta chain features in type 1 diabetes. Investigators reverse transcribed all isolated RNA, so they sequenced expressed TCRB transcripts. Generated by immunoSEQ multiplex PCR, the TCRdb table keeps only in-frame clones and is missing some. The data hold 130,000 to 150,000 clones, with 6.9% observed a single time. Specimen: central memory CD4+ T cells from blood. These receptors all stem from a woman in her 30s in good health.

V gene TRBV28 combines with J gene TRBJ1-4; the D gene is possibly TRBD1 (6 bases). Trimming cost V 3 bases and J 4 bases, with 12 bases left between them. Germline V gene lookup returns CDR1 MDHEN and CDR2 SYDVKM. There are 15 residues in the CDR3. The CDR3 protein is CASSFSGGGNEKLFF. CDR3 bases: TGTGCCAGCAGTTTCTCGGGGGGCGGTAATGAAAAACTGTTTTTT.

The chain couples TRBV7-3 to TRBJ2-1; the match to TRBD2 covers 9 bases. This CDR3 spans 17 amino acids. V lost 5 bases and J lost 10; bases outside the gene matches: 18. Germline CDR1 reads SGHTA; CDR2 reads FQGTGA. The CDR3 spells CASSPSRGRAGFTEQFF. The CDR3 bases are TGTGCCAGCAGCCCATCTCGCGGGAGGGCCGGGTTTACCGAGCAGTTCTTC.

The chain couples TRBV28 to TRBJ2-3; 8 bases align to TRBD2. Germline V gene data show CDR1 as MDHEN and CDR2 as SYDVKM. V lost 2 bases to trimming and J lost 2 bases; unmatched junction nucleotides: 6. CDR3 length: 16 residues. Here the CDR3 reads CASSLPAGVLTDTQYF. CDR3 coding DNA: TGTGCCAGCAGTTTACCAGCGGGAGTTCTCACAGATACGCAGTATTTT.

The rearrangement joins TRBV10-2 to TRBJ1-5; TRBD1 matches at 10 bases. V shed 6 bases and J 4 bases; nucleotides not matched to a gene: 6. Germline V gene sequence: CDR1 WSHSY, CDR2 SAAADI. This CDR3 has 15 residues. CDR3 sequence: CASSDRGLRNQPQHF. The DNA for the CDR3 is TGCGCCAGCAGCGACAGGGGGCTTAGAAATCAGCCCCAGCATTTT.

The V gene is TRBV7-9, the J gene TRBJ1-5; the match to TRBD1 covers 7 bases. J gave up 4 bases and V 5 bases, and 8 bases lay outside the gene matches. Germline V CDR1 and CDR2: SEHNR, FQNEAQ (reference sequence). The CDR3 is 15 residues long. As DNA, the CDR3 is TGTGCCAGCAGCCGTGGGACAGTCCCTAATCAGCCCCAGCATTTT. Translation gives CASSRGTVPNQPQHF.

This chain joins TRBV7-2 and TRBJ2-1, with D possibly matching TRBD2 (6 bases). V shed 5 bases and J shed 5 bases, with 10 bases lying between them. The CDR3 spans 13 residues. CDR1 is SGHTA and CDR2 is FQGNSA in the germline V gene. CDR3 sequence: CASSRRLDNEQFF. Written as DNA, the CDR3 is TGTGCCAGCAGCCGAAGACTAGACAATGAGCAGTTCTTC.

Written as DNA, the CDR3 is TGTGCCAGCAGCAGCCTGGGACAGGGGTCTGAGCAGTTCTTC. This gives the protein CASSSLGQGSEQFF. This chain connects TRBV7-2 to TRBJ2-1; 10 nucleotides line up with TRBD1. Germline values: CDR1 SGHTA, CDR2 FQGNSA. Germline trimming cut 5 bases from V and 9 bases from J; bases unmatched to any gene: 7. This CDR3 comprises 14 residues.

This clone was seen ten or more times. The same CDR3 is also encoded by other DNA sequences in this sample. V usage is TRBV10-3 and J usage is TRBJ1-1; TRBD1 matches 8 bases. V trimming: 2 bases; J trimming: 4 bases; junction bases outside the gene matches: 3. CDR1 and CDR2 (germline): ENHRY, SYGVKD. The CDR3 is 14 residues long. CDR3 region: CAISEGQGITEAFF. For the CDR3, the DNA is TGTGCCATCAGTGAGGGACAGGGAATCACTGAAGCTTTCTTT.

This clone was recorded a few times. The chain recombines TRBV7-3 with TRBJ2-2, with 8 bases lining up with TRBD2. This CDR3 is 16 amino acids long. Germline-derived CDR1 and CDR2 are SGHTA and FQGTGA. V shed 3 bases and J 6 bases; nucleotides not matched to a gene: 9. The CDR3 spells CASSLWAGGEAGELFF. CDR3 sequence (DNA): TGTGCCAGCAGCTTGTGGGCGGGAGGCGAGGCCGGGGAGCTGTTTTTT.